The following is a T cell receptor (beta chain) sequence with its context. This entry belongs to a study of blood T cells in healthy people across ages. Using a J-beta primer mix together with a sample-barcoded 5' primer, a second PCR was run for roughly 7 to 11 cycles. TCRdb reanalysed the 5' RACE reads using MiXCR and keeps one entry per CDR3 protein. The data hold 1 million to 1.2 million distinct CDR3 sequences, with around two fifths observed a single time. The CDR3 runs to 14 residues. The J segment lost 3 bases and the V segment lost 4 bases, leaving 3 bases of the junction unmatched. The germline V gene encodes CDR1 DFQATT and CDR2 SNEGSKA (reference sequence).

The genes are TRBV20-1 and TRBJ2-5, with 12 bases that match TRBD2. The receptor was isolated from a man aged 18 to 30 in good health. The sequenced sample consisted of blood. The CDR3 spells CSAMRTSGEETQYF. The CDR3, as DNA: TGCAGTGCTATGAGGACTAGCGGGGAAGAGACCCAGTACTTC.